The rows below give T cell receptor beta chains drawn from one sample of a study of blood T cell repertoires in COVID-19. Sequencing used immunoSEQ multiplex PCR; TCRdb keeps in-frame clones, though not all of them. The sample contains under 500,000 clones, roughly 91% of which appear only once. The source material was peripheral blood. These receptors were collected from a woman in her twenties or thirties with acute or convalescent COVID-19. The CDR3 runs from the conserved cysteine through the conserved F or W. The D gene is left open where the match is weak. The size entry is marked missing in some rows and otherwise reads once, few, many or a size class.

clone_size	v_call	d_call	j_call	cdr3_nt	cdr3_aa
.	TRBV19	.	TRBJ1-1	TGTGCCAGCATCGGGTGGGCCGGGATCACTGAAGCTTTCTTT	CASIGWAGITEAFF
.	TRBV9	.	TRBJ2-5	TGTGCCAGCAGCGTAGTTTCCGGGTACATCAAGACCCAGTACTTC	CASSVVSGYIKTQYF
.	TRBV30	TRBD1	TRBJ1-1	TGTGCCTGGACCCTGACAGGGTCTGAAGCTTTCTTT	CAWTLTGSEAFF
.	TRBV29-1	.	TRBJ1-3	TGCAGCGTTGAAAGCGGGACTGGAAACACCATATATTTT	CSVESGTGNTIYF
.	TRBV24-1	.	TRBJ1-2	TGTGCCACCAGTGATTTGAACAGAAGGTACACCTTC	CATSDLNRRYTF
.	TRBV29-1	.	TRBJ1-1	TGCAGCGTTGAAAGCCCTATATTACCTGAAGCTTTCTTT	CSVESPILPEAFF
.	TRBV28	.	TRBJ2-5	TGTGCCAGCACCACTGAGGTTCAAGAGACCCAGTACTTC	CASTTEVQETQYF
.	TRBV30	.	TRBJ1-1	TGTGCCGGGAGAACGGGGGTTGAAGCTTTCTTT	CAGRTGVEAFF
.	TRBV6-5	.	TRBJ2-1	TGTGCCAGCAAAGAGGGTGCGGCCTATGAGCAGTTCTTC	CASKEGAAYEQFF
.	TRBV6-5	.	TRBJ1-5	TGTGCCAGCAAACCGTGGGCGGGAAGCAATCAGCCCCAGCATTTT	CASKPWAGSNQPQHF
.	TRBV30	.	TRBJ1-2	TGTGCCTGGAGTGTCGATCGGGTGATGGCGGGGGGAACCAGGGGAGGCTACACCTTC	CAWSVDRVMAGGTRGGYTF
.	TRBV5-1	.	TRBJ2-2	TGCGCCAGCAATGAGGGCCACACCGGGGAGCTGTTTTTT	CASNEGHTGELFF
once	TRBV21-1	.	TRBJ2-3	TGTGCCAGCAGCAAACCTCCAAGAGGGGGCGCTAGCACAGATACGCAGTATTTT	CASSKPPRGGASTDTQYF
.	TRBV6-5	.	TRBJ1-3	TGTGCCAGCAGTTTAGCGGGAAACACCATATATTTT	CASSLAGNTIYF
.	TRBV5-6	.	TRBJ2-5	TGTGCCAGCACCTTGGGTACTGGGAGAGAGACCCAGTACTTC	CASTLGTGRETQYF
once	TRBV2	.	TRBJ1-3	TGTGCCAGCAGGTCGGGAGGAACACCTGGAAACACCATATATTTT	CASRSGGTPGNTIYF
.	TRBV5-1	.	TRBJ1-2	TGCGCCAGCAGCTTGGACATCAACTATGGCTACACCTTC	CASSLDINYGYTF
.	TRBV2	.	TRBJ2-5	TGTGCCAGCAGTATAGGGGGGGCCCAAGAGACCCAGTACTTC	CASSIGGAQETQYF
.	TRBV3-1/TRBV3-2	TRBD2	TRBJ2-5	TGTGCCAGCAGCCCCTCCGGGACTAGCTCGGAGACCCAGTACTTC	CASSPSGTSSETQYF
once	TRBV24-1	.	TRBJ2-5	TGTGCCACCAGTGATTTGAGGGAGAATGGGGAGACCCAGTACTTC	CATSDLRENGETQYF
.	TRBV5-1	.	TRBJ1-1	TGCGCCAGCAGCTACACAAGGGGCAGCCGTAGTGAAGCTTTCTTT	CASSYTRGSRSEAFF
once	TRBV28	.	TRBJ2-6	TGTGCCAGCAGTCCATTCGGCAGGGCATCTGGGGCCAACGTCCTGACTTTC	CASSPFGRASGANVLTF
.	TRBV6-5	.	TRBJ2-7	TGTGCCAGCACCCCTACAGGAACCAGCTCCTACGAGCAGTACTTC	CASTPTGTSSYEQYF
few	TRBV9	.	TRBJ1-6	TGTGCCAGCAGCGCGAGCCCGGGGTCAGGGGAAAATTCACCCCTCCACTTT	CASSASPGSGENSPLHF
once	TRBV29-1	.	TRBJ1-2	TGCAGCGTGGTGGGGGGAGAATCTAACTATGGCTACACCTTC	CSVVGGESNYGYTF
.	TRBV30	.	TRBJ2-3	TGTGCCTGCCCGTGGCAGGGCGATACGCAGTATTTT	CACPWQGDTQYF
.	TRBV3-1/TRBV3-2	.	TRBJ1-2	TGTGCCAGCAGCCAAGTATCAGGGAGGACTGCTCCCTCCATCTATGGCTACACCTTC	CASSQVSGRTAPSIYGYTF
.	TRBV7-9	.	TRBJ1-2	TGTGCCAGCAGCTACCCAGGGTATGAGTATGGCTACACCTTC	CASSYPGYEYGYTF
.	TRBV4-1	.	TRBJ1-5	TGCGCCAGCAGCCAAGATGAAAACAGAAATAGCAATCAGCCCCAGCATTTT	CASSQDENRNSNQPQHF